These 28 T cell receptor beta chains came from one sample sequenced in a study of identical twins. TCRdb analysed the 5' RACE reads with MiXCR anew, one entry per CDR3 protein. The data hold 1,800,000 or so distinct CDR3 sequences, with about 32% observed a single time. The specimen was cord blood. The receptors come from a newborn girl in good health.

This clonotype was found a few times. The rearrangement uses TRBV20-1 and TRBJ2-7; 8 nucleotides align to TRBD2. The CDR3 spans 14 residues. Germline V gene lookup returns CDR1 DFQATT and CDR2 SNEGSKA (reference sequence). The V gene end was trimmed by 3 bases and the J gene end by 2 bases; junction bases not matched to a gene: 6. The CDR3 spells CSASTLAGPYEQYF. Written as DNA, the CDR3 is TGCAGTGCTAGTACGCTAGCGGGTCCCTACGAGCAGTACTTC.

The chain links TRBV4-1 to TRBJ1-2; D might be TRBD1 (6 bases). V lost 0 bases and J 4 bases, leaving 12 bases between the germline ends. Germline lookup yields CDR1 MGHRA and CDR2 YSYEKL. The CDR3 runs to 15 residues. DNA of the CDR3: TGCGCCAGCAGCCAAGATCGGGGACACCCCTATGGCTACACCTTC. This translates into CASSQDRGHPYGYTF.

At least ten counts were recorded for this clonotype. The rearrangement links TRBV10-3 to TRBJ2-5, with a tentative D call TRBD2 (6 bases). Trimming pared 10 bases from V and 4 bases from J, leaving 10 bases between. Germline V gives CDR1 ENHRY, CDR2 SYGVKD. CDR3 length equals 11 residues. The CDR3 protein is CATGSPETQYF. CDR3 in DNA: TGTGCCACCGGGAGTCCAGAGACCCAGTACTTC.

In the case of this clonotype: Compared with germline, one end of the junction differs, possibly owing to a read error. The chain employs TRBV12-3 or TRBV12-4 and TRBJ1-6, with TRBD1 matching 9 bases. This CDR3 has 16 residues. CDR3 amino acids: CASSSSGTGKNSSLHF. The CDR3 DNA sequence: TGTGCCAGCAGTAGTAGTGGGACAGGGAAAAATTCATCCCTCCACTTT.

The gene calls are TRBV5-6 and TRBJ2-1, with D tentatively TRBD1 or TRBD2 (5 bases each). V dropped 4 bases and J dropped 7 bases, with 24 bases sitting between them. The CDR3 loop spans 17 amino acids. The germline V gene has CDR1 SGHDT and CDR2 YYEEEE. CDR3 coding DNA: TGTGCCAGCAGCCGAATGTCAGGGTTGGGGGTTTGGAATGAGCAGTTCTTC. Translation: CASSRMSGLGVWNEQFF.

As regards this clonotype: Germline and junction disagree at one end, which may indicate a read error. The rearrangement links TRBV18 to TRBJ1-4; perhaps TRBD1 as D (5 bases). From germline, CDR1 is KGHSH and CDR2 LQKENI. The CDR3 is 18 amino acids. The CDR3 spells CASSPPGRIPPTSEKLFF. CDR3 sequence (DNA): TGTGCCAGCTCACCACCGGGACGGATCCCCCCAACTAGTGAAAAACTGTTTTTT.

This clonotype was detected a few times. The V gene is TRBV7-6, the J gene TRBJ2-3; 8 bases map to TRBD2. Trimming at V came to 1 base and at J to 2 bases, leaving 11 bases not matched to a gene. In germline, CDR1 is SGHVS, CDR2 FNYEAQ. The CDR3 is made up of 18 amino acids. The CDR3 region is CASSLEKGSGKATDTQYF. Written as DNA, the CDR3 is TGTGCCAGCAGCTTAGAAAAGGGTAGCGGGAAAGCCACAGATACGCAGTATTTT.

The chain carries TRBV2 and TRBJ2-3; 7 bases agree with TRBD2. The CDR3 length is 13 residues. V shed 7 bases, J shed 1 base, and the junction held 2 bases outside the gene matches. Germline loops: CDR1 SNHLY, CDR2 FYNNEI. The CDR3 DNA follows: TGTGCCAGCAATGGGGGGGGCACAGATACGCAGTATTTT. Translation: CASNGGGTDTQYF. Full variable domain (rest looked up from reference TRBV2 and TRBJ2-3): EPEVTQTPSHQVTQMGQEVILRCVPISNHLYFYWYRQILGQKVEFLVSFYNNEISEKSEIFDDQFSVERPDGSNFTLKIRSTKLEDSAMYFCASNGGGTDTQYFGPGTRLTVL.

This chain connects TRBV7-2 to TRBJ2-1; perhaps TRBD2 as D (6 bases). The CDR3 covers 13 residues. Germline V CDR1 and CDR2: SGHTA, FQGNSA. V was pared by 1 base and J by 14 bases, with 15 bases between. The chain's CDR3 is CASSLGVREKEFF. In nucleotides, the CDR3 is TGTGCCAGCAGCTTAGGTGTGCGGGAAAAGGAGTTCTTC.

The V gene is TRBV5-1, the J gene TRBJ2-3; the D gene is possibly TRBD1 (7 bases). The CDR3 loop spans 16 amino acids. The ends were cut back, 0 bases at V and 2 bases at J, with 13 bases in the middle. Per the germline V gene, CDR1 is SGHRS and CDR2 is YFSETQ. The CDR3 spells CASSLVAEGATDTQYF. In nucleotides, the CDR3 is TGCGCCAGCAGCTTGGTGGCGGAGGGGGCCACAGATACGCAGTATTTT. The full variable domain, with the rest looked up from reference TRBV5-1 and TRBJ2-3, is KAGVTQTPRYLIKTRGQQVTLSCSPISGHRSVSWYQQTPGQGLQFLFEYFSETQRNKGNFPGRFSGRQFSNSRSEMNVSTLELGDSALYLCASSLVAEGATDTQYFGPGTRLTVL.

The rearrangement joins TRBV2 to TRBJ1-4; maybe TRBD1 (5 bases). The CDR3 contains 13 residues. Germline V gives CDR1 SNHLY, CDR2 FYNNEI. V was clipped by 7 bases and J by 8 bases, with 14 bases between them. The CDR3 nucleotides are TGTGCCAGCACGGCCCAGGGTGGCGAAAAACTGTTTTTT. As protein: CASTAQGGEKLFF. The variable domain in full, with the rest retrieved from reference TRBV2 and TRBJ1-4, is EPEVTQTPSHQVTQMGQEVILRCVPISNHLYFYWYRQILGQKVEFLVSFYNNEISEKSEIFDDQFSVERPDGSNFTLKIRSTKLEDSAMYFCASTAQGGEKLFFGSGTQLSVL.

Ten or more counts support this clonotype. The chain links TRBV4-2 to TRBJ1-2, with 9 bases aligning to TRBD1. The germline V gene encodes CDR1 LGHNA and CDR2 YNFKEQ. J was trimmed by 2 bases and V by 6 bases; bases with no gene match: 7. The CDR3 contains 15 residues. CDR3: CASSPGTGPNYGYTF. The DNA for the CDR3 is TGTGCCAGCAGTCCTGGGACAGGGCCCAACTATGGCTACACCTTC.

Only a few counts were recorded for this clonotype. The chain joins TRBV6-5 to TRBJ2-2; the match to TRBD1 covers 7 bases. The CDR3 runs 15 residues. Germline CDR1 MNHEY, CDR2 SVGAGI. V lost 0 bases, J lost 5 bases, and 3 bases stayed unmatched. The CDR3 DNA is TGTGCCAGCAGTTACTCGACAGGGTGGACCGGGGAGCTGTTTTTT. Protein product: CASSYSTGWTGELFF.

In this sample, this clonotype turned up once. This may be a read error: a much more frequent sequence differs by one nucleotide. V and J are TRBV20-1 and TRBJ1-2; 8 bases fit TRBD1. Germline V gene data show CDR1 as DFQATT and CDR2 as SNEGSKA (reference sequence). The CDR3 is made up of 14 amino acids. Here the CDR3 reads CSASRSGGSYGNTF. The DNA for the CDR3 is TGCAGTGCTAGTCGGTCAGGGGGCTCCTATGGCAACACCTTC.

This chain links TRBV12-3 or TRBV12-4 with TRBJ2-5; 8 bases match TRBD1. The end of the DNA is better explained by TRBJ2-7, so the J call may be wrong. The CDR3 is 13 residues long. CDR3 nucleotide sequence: TGTGCCAGCAGTTTGCGGACAGGGTGCGAGCAGTACTTC. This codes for CASSLRTGCEQYF.

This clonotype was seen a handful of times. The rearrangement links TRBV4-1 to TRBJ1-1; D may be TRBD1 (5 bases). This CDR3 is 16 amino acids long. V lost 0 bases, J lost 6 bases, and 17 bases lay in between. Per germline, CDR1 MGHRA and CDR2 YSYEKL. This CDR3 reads CASSQEGYGGKAEAFF. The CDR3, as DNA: TGCGCCAGCAGCCAAGAGGGTTATGGGGGGAAGGCTGAAGCTTTCTTT.

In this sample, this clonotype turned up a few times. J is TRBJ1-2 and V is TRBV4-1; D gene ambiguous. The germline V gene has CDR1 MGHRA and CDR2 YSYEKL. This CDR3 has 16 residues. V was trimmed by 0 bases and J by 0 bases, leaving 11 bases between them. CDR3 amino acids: CASSQEAAISNYGYTF. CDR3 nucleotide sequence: TGCGCCAGCAGCCAAGAAGCCGCCATTTCTAACTATGGCTACACCTTC.

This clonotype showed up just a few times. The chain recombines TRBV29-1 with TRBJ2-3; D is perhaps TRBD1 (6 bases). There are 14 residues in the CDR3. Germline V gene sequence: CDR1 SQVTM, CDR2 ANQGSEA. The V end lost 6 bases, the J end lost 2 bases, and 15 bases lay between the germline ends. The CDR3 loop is CSVSDRPNTDTQYF. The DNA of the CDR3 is TGCAGCGTCTCCGACAGGCCGAACACAGATACGCAGTATTTT.

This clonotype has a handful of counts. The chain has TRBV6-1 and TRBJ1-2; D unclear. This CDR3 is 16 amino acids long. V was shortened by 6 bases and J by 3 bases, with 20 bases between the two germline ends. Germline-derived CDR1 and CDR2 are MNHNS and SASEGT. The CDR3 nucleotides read TGTGCCAGCAGCCCAAGGGCGCCCAATGGCCACTATGGCTACACCTTC. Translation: CASSPRAPNGHYGYTF.

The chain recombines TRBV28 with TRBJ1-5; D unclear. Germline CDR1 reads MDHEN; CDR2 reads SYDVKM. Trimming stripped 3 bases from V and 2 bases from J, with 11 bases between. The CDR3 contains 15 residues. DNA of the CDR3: TGTGCCAGCAGTTTTTCGGGGAGTGGCAATCAGCCCCAGCATTTT. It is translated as CASSFSGSGNQPQHF.

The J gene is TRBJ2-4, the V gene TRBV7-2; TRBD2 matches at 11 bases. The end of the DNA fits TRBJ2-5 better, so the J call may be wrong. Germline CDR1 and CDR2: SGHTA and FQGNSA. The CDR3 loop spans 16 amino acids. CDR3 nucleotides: TGTGCCAGCAGCTTAGCTAGCGGGAGGGGGGAAGAGACCCAGTACTTC. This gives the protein CASSLASGRGEETQYF.

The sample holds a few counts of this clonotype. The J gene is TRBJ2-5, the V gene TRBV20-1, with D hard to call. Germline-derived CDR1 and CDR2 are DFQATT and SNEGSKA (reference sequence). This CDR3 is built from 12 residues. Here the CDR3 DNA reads TGCAGGCCAGTAGGGCCCCAAGAGACCCAGTACTTC. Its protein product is CRPVGPQETQYF.

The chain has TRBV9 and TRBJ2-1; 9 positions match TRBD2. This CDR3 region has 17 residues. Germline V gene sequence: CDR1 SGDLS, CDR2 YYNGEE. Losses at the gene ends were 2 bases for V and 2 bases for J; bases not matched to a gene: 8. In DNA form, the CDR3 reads TGTGCCAGCAGCGTTTCCCCATTAGCGGGGGCCTACAATGAGCAGTTCTTC. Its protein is CASSVSPLAGAYNEQFF.

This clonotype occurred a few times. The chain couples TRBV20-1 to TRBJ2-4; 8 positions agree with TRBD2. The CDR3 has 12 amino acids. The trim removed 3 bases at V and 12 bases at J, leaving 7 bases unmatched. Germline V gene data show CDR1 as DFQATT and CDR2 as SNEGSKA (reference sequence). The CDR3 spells CSASRRGVRQYF. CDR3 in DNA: TGCAGTGCTAGTCGGCGGGGGGTCCGTCAGTACTTC.

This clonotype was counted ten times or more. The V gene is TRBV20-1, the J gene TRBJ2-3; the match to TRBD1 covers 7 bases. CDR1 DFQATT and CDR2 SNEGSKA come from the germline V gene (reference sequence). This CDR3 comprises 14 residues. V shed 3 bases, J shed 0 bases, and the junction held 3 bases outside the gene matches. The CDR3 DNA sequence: TGCAGTGCTAGGAAGGGGGCTAGCACAGATACGCAGTATTTT. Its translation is CSARKGASTDTQYF.

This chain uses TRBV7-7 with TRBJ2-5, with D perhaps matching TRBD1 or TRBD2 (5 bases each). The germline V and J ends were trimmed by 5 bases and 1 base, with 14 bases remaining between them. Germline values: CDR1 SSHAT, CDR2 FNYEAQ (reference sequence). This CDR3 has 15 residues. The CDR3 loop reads CASSPTTGTQETQYF. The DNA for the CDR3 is TGTGCCAGCAGCCCGACCACTGGGACCCAAGAGACCCAGTACTTC.

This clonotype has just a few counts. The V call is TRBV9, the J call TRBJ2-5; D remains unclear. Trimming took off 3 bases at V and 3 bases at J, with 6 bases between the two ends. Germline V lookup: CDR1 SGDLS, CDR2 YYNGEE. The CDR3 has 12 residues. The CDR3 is CASSASKETQYF. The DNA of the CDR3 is TGTGCCAGCAGCGCATCAAAAGAGACCCAGTACTTC.

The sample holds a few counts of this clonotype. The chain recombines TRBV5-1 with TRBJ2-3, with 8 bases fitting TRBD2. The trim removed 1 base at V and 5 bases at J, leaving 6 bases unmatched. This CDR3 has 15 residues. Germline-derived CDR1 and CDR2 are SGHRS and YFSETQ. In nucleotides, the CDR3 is TGCGCCAGCAGCTTGCCAGCGGGAGATCGAGATACGCAGTATTTT. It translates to CASSLPAGDRDTQYF. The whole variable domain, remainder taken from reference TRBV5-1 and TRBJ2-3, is KAGVTQTPRYLIKTRGQQVTLSCSPISGHRSVSWYQQTPGQGLQFLFEYFSETQRNKGNFPGRFSGRQFSNSRSEMNVSTLELGDSALYLCASSLPAGDRDTQYFGPGTRLTVL.